Below, 29 T cell receptor beta chains from the same sample are listed, as sequenced in a study of Ad26.COV2.S vaccination and SARS-CoV-2 variants. Treatment meaning: roughly 20 received Ad26.COV2.S at low or high dose, single or two shots; 5 received placebo; per-sample allocation not given. Samples came from day 63 after the first vaccine or placebo injection. Repertoires were generated with immunoSEQ multiplex PCR, while TCRdb's copy carries only in-frame clones and drops some. The table shows roughly 350,000 clones, with 88% occurring only once. Source: peripheral blood, taken in a trial of Ad26.COV2.S vaccine versus placebo. The receptors were gathered from a person between 18 and 65 years old who received the Ad26.COV2.S COVID-19 vaccine or a placebo.

V and J are TRBV9 and TRBJ1-1; D is unclear. Germline V gene data show CDR1 as SGDLS and CDR2 as YYNGEE. This CDR3 has 17 amino acids. With 0 bases removed from V and 2 bases from J, the gap between germline ends came to 17 bases. In DNA form, the CDR3 reads TGTGCCAGCAGCGTAGATCATGGAGACCGGGGAAACACTGAAGCTTTCTTT. Protein: CASSVDHGDRGNTEAFF.

The chain couples TRBV7-2 to TRBJ1-2, with D possibly TRBD1 on 5 matching bases. This CDR3 is built from 14 residues. Germline CDR1 reads SGHTA; CDR2 reads FQGNSA. The V end lost 8 bases, the J end lost 5 bases, and 18 bases lay between the germline ends. The CDR3 is CASGRQRTTYGYTF. The CDR3 nucleotides read TGTGCCAGCGGGCGACAGAGAACGACGTATGGCTACACCTTC.

This chain joins TRBV15 and TRBJ2-2; TRBD1 or TRBD2 may be the D gene (5 bases each). Germline lookup yields CDR1 LNHNV and CDR2 YYDKDF (reference sequence). Trimming removed 6 bases from V and 3 bases from J, with 11 bases in between. The CDR3 spans 14 residues. CDR3 in DNA: TGTGCCACCAGGATAGAGGGGTACACCGGGGAGCTGTTTTTT. This codes for CATRIEGYTGELFF.

The gene calls are TRBV28 and TRBJ2-6, with 9 bases identical to TRBD1. The CDR3 loop spans 17 amino acids. Germline CDR1 reads MDHEN; CDR2 reads SYDVKM. V shed 8 bases, J shed 2 bases, and the junction held 10 bases outside the gene matches. CDR3 sequence: CASGYPGTGTGANVLTF. The CDR3 bases are TGTGCCAGCGGCTACCCAGGGACAGGGACTGGGGCCAACGTCCTGACTTTC.

The chain recombines TRBV3-1 (or the pseudogene TRBV3-2) with TRBJ2-5, with 14 positions matching TRBD2. The trim removed 3 bases at V and 0 bases at J, leaving 6 bases unmatched. Germline CDR1 and CDR2: LGHDT and YNNKEL (reference sequence). The CDR3 runs to 18 residues. For the CDR3, the DNA is TGTGCCAGCAGCCAGAGACTAGCGGGGGGGCTGTACCAAGAGACCCAGTACTTC. Amino acids: CASSQRLAGGLYQETQYF.

This sequence joins TRBV19 and TRBJ1-5, with 7 positions matching TRBD1. Germline V gene sequence: CDR1 LNHDA, CDR2 SQIVND (reference sequence). Trimming at V came to 3 bases and at J to 0 bases, leaving 8 bases not matched to a gene. The CDR3 extends over 17 amino acids. For the CDR3, the DNA is TGTGCCAGTAGTATTTCCTTGGGACAGTATAGCAATCAGCCCCAGCATTTT. Translating it yields CASSISLGQYSNQPQHF.

This chain links TRBV19 with TRBJ1-5; D gene ambiguous. The CDR3 sequence is 14 residues long. From germline, CDR1 is LNHDA and CDR2 SQIVND (reference sequence). Trimming removed 1 base at V and 4 bases at J, with 8 bases between. The CDR3 here is CASSIGSANQPQHF. In DNA, the CDR3 is TGTGCCAGTAGTATAGGTTCGGCGAATCAGCCCCAGCATTTT.

DNA for the CDR3: TGTGCCAGCAGCGAAACACGAAAGAGTGAGCAGTTCTTC. This translates into CASSETRKSEQFF. The chain couples TRBV9 to TRBJ2-1; D not resolved. Germline V gene sequence: CDR1 SGDLS, CDR2 YYNGEE. Deletions cut 3 bases from V and 9 bases from J, with 13 bases between. The CDR3 is made up of 13 amino acids.

This clone has more than one count but fewer than ten. The chain recombines TRBV28 with TRBJ1-3; 7 bases map to TRBD1. V shed 5 bases and J 2 bases; nucleotides not matched to a gene: 3. The CDR3 contains 14 residues. CDR1 is MDHEN, CDR2 SYDVKM, per germline. This chain's CDR3 is CASSLGTAGNTIYF. The CDR3 DNA is TGTGCCAGCAGTCTCGGGACAGCTGGAAACACCATATATTTT.

The gene calls are TRBV5-4 and TRBJ1-3; D is possibly TRBD1 (5 bases). CDR3 size: 16 residues. From germline, CDR1 is SGHNT and CDR2 YYREEE (reference sequence). Trimming cost V 1 base and J 6 bases, with 17 bases left between them. This CDR3 reads CASSLQTAWGENTIYF. The CDR3 region has the DNA TGTGCCAGCAGCTTGCAAACGGCTTGGGGGGAAAACACCATATATTTT.

This clone was seen a few times. V and J are TRBV19 and TRBJ1-2; D gene unclear. Trimming left V 0 bases short and J 8 bases short, with 13 bases between. Germline V gene lookup returns CDR1 LNHDA and CDR2 SQIVND (reference sequence). The CDR3 is made up of 14 amino acids. The CDR3 loop is CASSIDRILEGYTF. CDR3 nucleotides: TGTGCCAGTAGTATAGATCGGATCCTGGAAGGCTACACCTTC.

V gene TRBV7-2 combines with J gene TRBJ1-1, with TRBD1 identical over 8 bases. Germline CDR1 SGHTA, CDR2 FQGNSA. After removal of 6 bases from V and 1 base from J, the junction contained 4 bases not matched to a gene. This CDR3 is built from 14 residues. CDR3 sequence: CASRQDRANTEAFF. The DNA of the CDR3 is TGTGCCAGCAGACAGGACAGGGCGAACACTGAAGCTTTCTTT.

V usage is TRBV6-5 and J usage is TRBJ2-7, with D maybe TRBD1 (6 bases). The V end lost 6 bases, the J end lost 6 bases, and 12 bases lay between the germline ends. The CDR3 covers 12 residues. Germline lookup yields CDR1 MNHEY and CDR2 SVGAGI. The CDR3 region is CASRQGPTEQYF. DNA for the CDR3: TGTGCCAGCAGACAGGGACCCACCGAGCAGTACTTC.

The chain joins TRBV9 to TRBJ2-3, with D unclear. Deletions cut 1 base from V and 2 bases from J, with 14 bases between. The CDR3 extends over 16 amino acids. Germline CDR1 SGDLS, CDR2 YYNGEE. The CDR3 DNA reads TGTGCCAGCAGCGTACCCCGCGGTTCGGTCACAGATACGCAGTATTTT. It encodes CASSVPRGSVTDTQYF.

This clone was picked up one time. The chain combines TRBV6-2 or TRBV6-3 with TRBJ2-1; D gene uncertain. The germline V and J ends were trimmed by 0 bases and 3 bases, with 9 bases remaining between them. In germline, CDR1 is MNHEY, CDR2 SVGEGT. The CDR3 extends over 15 amino acids. The CDR3 DNA reads as TGTGCCAGCAGTTACTCGAGCTTCCTCTACAATGAGCAGTTCTTC. This codes for CASSYSSFLYNEQFF.

V usage is TRBV27 and J usage is TRBJ2-5; 7 bases are shared with TRBD2. The germline V gene has CDR1 MNHEY and CDR2 SMNVEV (reference sequence). CDR3 length: 15 residues. J lost 4 bases, V lost 6 bases, and 11 bases had no gene match. The CDR3 nucleotides are TGTGCCAGCAGCTCACCCGCGGGGGTCGGAGAGACCCAGTACTTC. Amino acids: CASSSPAGVGETQYF.

The chain recombines TRBV4-3 with TRBJ2-2; D gene uncertain. The CDR3 contains 14 residues. Between the trimmed V and J ends, which lost 0 bases and 6 bases, there was a span of 8 bases. The V gene's germline CDR1 is LGHNA and CDR2 YSLEER. CDR3 sequence (DNA): TGCGCCAGCAGCCAAGATAGGATCGCCGGGGAGCTGTTTTTT. This encodes CASSQDRIAGELFF.

The chain links TRBV4-1 to TRBJ1-5, with a weak D call TRBD1 (6 bases). The V and J ends lost 0 bases and 5 bases respectively, with 17 bases between them. The CDR3 extends over 17 amino acids. Looked up from germline, CDR1 is MGHRA and CDR2 is YSYEKL. CDR3 sequence (DNA): TGCGCCAGCAGCCAAGAAAGGTGGGGGAGGGGGGATCAGCCCCAGCATTTT. Amino acids: CASSQERWGRGDQPQHF.

DNA for the CDR3: TGCAGTGCTAGTCGGGCCCTTAATTCACCCCTCCACTTT. This sequence encodes CSASRALNSPLHF. V usage is TRBV20-1 and J usage is TRBJ1-6; no clear D. CDR1 and CDR2 from the germline V gene are DFQATT and SNEGSKA (reference sequence). Trimming pared 3 bases from V and 6 bases from J, leaving 9 bases between. This CDR3 spans 13 amino acids.

CDR3 nucleotide sequence: TGCGCCAGCAGCTCTTGGGGTCTCGGTGACGAGCAGTACTTC. Its translation: CASSSWGLGDEQYF. The V call is TRBV5-1, the J call TRBJ2-7; D is unclear. CDR1 SGHRS and CDR2 YFSETQ come from the germline V gene. The V end lost 3 bases, the J end lost 5 bases, and 15 bases lay between the germline ends. This CDR3 comprises 14 residues.

The chain joins TRBV7-2 to TRBJ2-1; no definite D call. The CDR3 is 15 amino acids. V dropped 1 base and J dropped 0 bases, with 7 bases sitting between them. The germline CDR1 and CDR2 sequences are SGHTA and FQGNSA. CDR3 sequence reads: CASSLGQRSYNEQFF. CDR3 in DNA: TGTGCCAGCAGCTTAGGGCAACGCTCCTACAATGAGCAGTTCTTC.

This chain links TRBV29-1 with TRBJ2-7; the D is unclear. Trimming cost V 4 bases and J 0 bases, with 10 bases left between them. Looked up from germline, CDR1 is SQVTM and CDR2 is ANQGSEA. The CDR3 has 13 residues. The CDR3 DNA is TGCAGCGTTGGTGGGCTATTCTCCTACGAGCAGTACTTC. Its translation: CSVGGLFSYEQYF.

Comment on this clone: Other DNA sequences within the sample encode an identical CDR3. This chain connects TRBV30 to TRBJ2-3; the D is unclear. Trimming removed 0 bases at V and 2 bases at J, with 9 bases between. The length of the CDR3 is 14 residues. Germline CDR1 is GTSNPN and CDR2 is SVGIG (reference sequence). The CDR3 DNA is TGTGCCTGGAGTGTAAGTCGACTCACAGATACGCAGTATTTT. This gives the protein CAWSVSRLTDTQYF.

The chain joins TRBV20-1 to TRBJ2-2; unclear D gene. V was trimmed by 6 bases and J by 0 bases, leaving 2 bases between them. CDR3 length: 11 amino acids. Germline V lookup: CDR1 DFQATT, CDR2 SNEGSKA (reference sequence). In nucleotides, the CDR3 is TGCAGTGCCACGAACACCGGGGAGCTGTTTTTT. Residues: CSATNTGELFF.

This clone has a single count. The chain links TRBV6-6 to TRBJ2-5, with no clear D. The CDR3 covers 13 residues. Germline lookup yields CDR1 MNHNY and CDR2 SVGAGI (reference sequence). V was clipped by 9 bases and J by 2 bases, with 13 bases between them. The CDR3 bases are TGTGCCAGTATCAACTGGGGACAAGAGACCCAGTACTTC. Encoded protein: CASINWGQETQYF.

J is TRBJ2-6 and V is TRBV5-8, with 10 bases identical to TRBD1. This CDR3 is 17 amino acids long. CDR1 and CDR2 from the germline V gene are SGHTS and YDEGEE. The V segment lost 5 bases and the J segment 2 bases; nucleotides outside the gene matches: 7. The CDR3 region is CASRRTGGSPGANVLTF. The CDR3, as DNA: TGTGCCAGCAGACGGACAGGGGGGTCTCCTGGGGCCAACGTCCTGACTTTC. Supplemented by reference TRBV5-8 and TRBJ2-6, the full variable domain reads EAGVTQSPTHLIKTRGQQATLRCSPISGHTSVYWYQQALGLGLQFLLWYDEGEERNRGNFPPRFSGRQFPNYSSELNVNALELEDSALYLCASRRTGGSPGANVLTFGAGSRLTVL.

The chain has TRBV4-2 and TRBJ2-5; 7 nucleotides align to TRBD2. J gave up 2 bases and V 7 bases, and 10 bases lay outside the gene matches. The CDR3 has 15 amino acids. Germline V gene sequence: CDR1 LGHNA, CDR2 YNFKEQ. CDR3: CASTPRLAAQETQYF. The CDR3 region has the DNA TGTGCCAGCACGCCTCGCCTAGCGGCTCAAGAGACCCAGTACTTC.

The V and J genes are TRBV30 and TRBJ2-7; perhaps TRBD2 as D (7 bases). Trimming took 1 base from V and 4 from J, leaving 11 bases between them. Germline values: CDR1 GTSNPN, CDR2 SVGIG (reference sequence). The CDR3 covers 13 residues. The CDR3 protein is CAWSAGEGYEQYF. The DNA for the CDR3 is TGTGCCTGGAGTGCAGGGGAGGGGTACGAGCAGTACTTC.

The chain combines TRBV7-9 with TRBJ1-1; no firm D call. Trimming stripped 5 bases from V and 7 bases from J, with 11 bases between. The CDR3 spans 12 residues. The germline gives CDR1 SEHNR, CDR2 FQNEAQ (reference sequence). The CDR3 reads CASSISGNEAFF. CDR3 DNA sequence: TGTGCCAGCAGCATAAGTGGGAATGAAGCTTTCTTT.